Listed below are T cell receptor beta chains from one sample, sequenced in a study of yellow fever vaccine responses in identical twins. Using its own MiXCR run on the RT-PCR reads, TCRdb lists one record per CDR3 protein. The sample shows 15,000 to 20,000 distinct CDR3 sequences, about four fifths of them seen only once. The starting material was T cells from blood (PBMCs), unsorted or a sorted subset (not recorded which), obtained before or after yellow fever vaccination (not recorded which). These receptors all stem from a woman aged 18-29 years who received the yellow fever vaccine. CDR3s include the opening cysteine and the closing phenylalanine or tryptophan. A D gene is named only where the DNA matches it firmly. Clone size is not always given. Where it is, it says once, few, many or a class for expanded clones.

V: TRBV20-1; J: TRBJ2-1; D: TRBD2; size: -; CDR3: CSARANERGGSYNEQFF; DNA: TGCAGTGCTAGAGCCAACGAGCGGGGGGGGTCCTACAATGAGCAGTTCTTC
V: TRBV19; J: TRBJ2-7; D: -; size: -; CDR3: CASSMTPLQQYF; DNA: TGTGCCAGTAGTATGACCCCACTCCAGCAGTACTTC
V: TRBV5-1; J: TRBJ2-7; D: -; size: -; CDR3: CASSLGQARAYEQYF; DNA: TGCGCCAGCAGCTTGGGGCAGGCTCGGGCCTACGAGCAGTACTTC
V: TRBV18; J: TRBJ1-2; D: -; size: -; CDR3: CASSPHLQVYGYTF; DNA: TGTGCCAGCTCACCGCACTTACAGGTCTATGGCTACACCTTC
V: TRBV12-3/TRBV12-4; J: TRBJ2-5; D: -; size: -; CDR3: CASSRRGREETQYF; DNA: TGTGCCAGCAGCCGTCGGGGCAGGGAAGAGACCCAGTACTTC
V: TRBV28; J: TRBJ2-5; D: -; size: few; CDR3: CASKGQRETQYF; DNA: TGTGCCAGCAAGGGGCAGCGAGAGACCCAGTACTTC
V: TRBV27; J: TRBJ2-7; D: TRBD2; size: once; CDR3: CASSLLGRDYEQYF; DNA: TGTGCCAGCAGTTTATTAGGGAGGGACTACGAGCAGTACTTC
V: TRBV29-1; J: TRBJ2-1; D: TRBD2; size: -; CDR3: CSVLKREGLNEQFF; DNA: TGCAGCGTTCTTAAGCGGGAGGGCCTGAATGAGCAGTTCTTC
V: TRBV12-3/TRBV12-4; J: TRBJ2-7; D: -; size: -; CDR3: CASSSLYEQYF; DNA: TGTGCCAGCAGTTCCCTCTACGAGCAGTACTTC
V: TRBV18; J: TRBJ2-3; D: -; size: once; CDR3: CASSNIEGTDTQYF; DNA: TGTGCCAGCTCAAACATCGAGGGCACAGATACGCAGTATTTT
V: TRBV7-2; J: TRBJ2-1; D: -; size: -; CDR3: CASSLIGYHNEQFF; DNA: TGTGCCAGCAGCTTAATCGGCTACCACAATGAGCAGTTCTTC
V: TRBV18; J: TRBJ2-5; D: -; size: -; CDR3: CASSPVEETQYF; DNA: TGTGCCAGCTCACCAGTCGAAGAGACCCAGTACTTC
V: TRBV3-1; J: TRBJ2-6; D: -; size: -; CDR3: CASSQEAISGANVLTF; DNA: TGTGCCAGCAGCCAAGAGGCCATATCTGGGGCCAACGTCCTGACTTTC
V: TRBV5-1; J: TRBJ2-7; D: TRBD1; size: once; CDR3: CASSLGLGTASYEQYF; DNA: TGCGCCAGCAGCCTGGGGTTGGGGACAGCTTCCTACGAGCAGTACTTC
V: TRBV20-1; J: TRBJ2-7; D: TRBD1; size: -; CDR3: CSAPITGGYEQYF; DNA: TGCAGTGCCCCAATTACAGGGGGCTACGAGCAGTACTTC
V: TRBV7-1; J: TRBJ1-2; D: -; size: -; CDR3: CASSSTFEGNRRTGYGYTF; DNA: TGTGCCAGCAGCTCCACCTTCGAGGGAAACCGAAGGACGGGCTATGGCTACACCTTC
V: TRBV23-1; J: TRBJ2-7; D: -; size: -; CDR3: CASSRTGAYEQYF; DNA: TGCGCCAGCAGTCGTACGGGGGCCTACGAGCAGTACTTC
V: TRBV3-1; J: TRBJ2-7; D: -; size: -; CDR3: CASSLLGVRYEQYF; DNA: TGTGCCAGCAGTCTTCTGGGCGTGCGCTACGAGCAGTACTTC
V: TRBV5-1; J: TRBJ2-3; D: -; size: -; CDR3: CASRGLVDSQYF; DNA: TGCGCCAGCAGGGGGCTAGTAGACTCACAGTATTTT
V: TRBV2; J: TRBJ2-7; D: -; size: -; CDR3: CASSDIQGEGYEQYF; DNA: TGTGCCAGCAGTGATATTCAGGGGGAGGGGTACGAGCAGTACTTC
V: TRBV18; J: TRBJ2-3; D: -; size: few; CDR3: CASSPSLTDTQYF; DNA: TGTGCCAGCTCCCCCTCTCTCACAGATACGCAGTATTTT
V: TRBV7-6; J: TRBJ2-7; D: TRBD1; size: -; CDR3: CASSLGDSYEQYF; DNA: TGTGCCAGCAGCTTAGGGGACAGTTACGAGCAGTACTTC
V: TRBV6-1; J: TRBJ1-6; D: -; size: -; CDR3: CASKLTGTRRPLHF; DNA: TGTGCCAGCAAGCTAACCGGGACACGGAGACCCCTCCACTTT
V: TRBV11-3; J: TRBJ2-7; D: -; size: -; CDR3: CASSPGTRISSYEQYF; DNA: TGTGCCAGCAGCCCCGGGACCCGAATTTCGTCCTACGAGCAGTACTTC
V: TRBV12-5; J: TRBJ1-1; D: TRBD1; size: -; CDR3: CASGWGDSPNTEAFF; DNA: TGTGCTAGTGGTTGGGGGGACAGCCCGAACACTGAAGCTTTCTTT
V: TRBV5-5; J: TRBJ2-1; D: TRBD2; size: -; CDR3: CASSPGLAGTYNEQFF; DNA: TGTGCCAGCAGCCCAGGACTAGCGGGGACCTACAATGAGCAGTTCTTC
V: TRBV10-3; J: TRBJ2-5; D: -; size: -; CDR3: CAISPLAEETQYF; DNA: TGTGCCATCAGTCCGTTGGCGGAGGAGACCCAGTACTTC
V: TRBV10-3; J: TRBJ2-5; D: -; size: -; CDR3: CAIRTTEETQYF; DNA: TGTGCCATCAGAACTACCGAAGAGACCCAGTACTTC
V: TRBV13; J: TRBJ2-3; D: -; size: -; CDR3: CASSPQGRNTDTQYF; DNA: TGTGCCAGCAGCCCACAGGGTAGGAACACAGATACGCAGTATTTT
V: TRBV2; J: TRBJ2-5; D: -; size: -; CDR3: CASSDGRVETQYF; DNA: TGTGCCAGCAGTGATGGAAGGGTTGAGACCCAGTACTTC
V: TRBV5-4; J: TRBJ1-6; D: -; size: -; CDR3: CASASSWSPLHF; DNA: TGTGCCAGCGCGAGTTCTTGGTCACCCCTCCACTTT
V: TRBV4-3; J: TRBJ2-1; D: -; size: -; CDR3: CASSQDGGGPGNEQFF; DNA: TGCGCCAGCAGCCAAGATGGGGGCGGGCCAGGCAATGAGCAGTTCTTC
V: TRBV11-2; J: TRBJ2-7; D: -; size: -; CDR3: CASSLVTVSYEQYF; DNA: TGTGCCAGCAGCTTAGTTACGGTCTCCTACGAGCAGTACTTC
V: TRBV14; J: TRBJ2-3; D: -; size: once; CDR3: CASSHGPGWTDTQYF; DNA: TGTGCCAGCAGCCACGGGCCGGGTTGGACAGATACGCAGTATTTT
V: TRBV20-1; J: TRBJ2-7; D: TRBD1; size: -; CDR3: CSARGTGSYEQYF; DNA: TGCAGTGCTAGGGGGACAGGGTCCTACGAGCAGTACTTC
V: TRBV15; J: TRBJ2-5; D: -; size: -; CDR3: CATSRVGAETQYF; DNA: TGTGCCACCAGCAGAGTGGGGGCGGAGACCCAGTACTTC
V: TRBV29-1; J: TRBJ2-1; D: TRBD1; size: -; CDR3: CSVRDRVYNEQFF; DNA: TGCAGCGTTCGCGACAGGGTCTACAATGAGCAGTTCTTC
V: TRBV6-1; J: TRBJ2-2; D: -; size: few; CDR3: CASTWLNTGELFF; DNA: TGTGCCAGCACCTGGTTGAACACCGGGGAGCTGTTTTTT
V: TRBV4-3; J: TRBJ2-7; D: -; size: few; CDR3: CASSQLVDPTVEQYF; DNA: TGCGCCAGCAGCCAACTCGTGGATCCTACGGTCGAGCAGTACTTC